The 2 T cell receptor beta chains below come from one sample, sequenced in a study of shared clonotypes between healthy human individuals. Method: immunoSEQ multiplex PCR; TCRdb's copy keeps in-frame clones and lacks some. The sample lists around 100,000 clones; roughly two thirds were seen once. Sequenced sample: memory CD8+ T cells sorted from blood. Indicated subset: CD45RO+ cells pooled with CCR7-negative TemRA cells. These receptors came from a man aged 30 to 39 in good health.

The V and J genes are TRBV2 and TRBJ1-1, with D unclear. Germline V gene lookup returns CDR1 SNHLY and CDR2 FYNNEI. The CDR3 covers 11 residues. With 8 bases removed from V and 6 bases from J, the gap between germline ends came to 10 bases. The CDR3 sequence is CASSEYAEAFF. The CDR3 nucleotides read TGTGCCAGCTCCGAGTACGCTGAAGCTTTCTTT. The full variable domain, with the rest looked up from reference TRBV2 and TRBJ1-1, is EPEVTQTPSHQVTQMGQEVILRCVPISNHLYFYWYRQILGQKVEFLVSFYNNEISEKSEIFDDQFSVERPDGSNFTLKIRSTKLEDSAMYFCASSEYAEAFFGQGTRLTVV.

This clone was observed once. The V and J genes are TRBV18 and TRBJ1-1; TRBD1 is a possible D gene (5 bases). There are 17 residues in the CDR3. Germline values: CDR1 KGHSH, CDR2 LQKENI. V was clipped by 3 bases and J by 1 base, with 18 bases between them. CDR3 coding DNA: TGTGCCAGCTCACCTCCAACCAGGGTGATTTGGAACACTGAAGCTTTCTTT. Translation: CASSPPTRVIWNTEAFF.